What follows describes a single T cell receptor beta chain. Its antigen remains unknown. The sample belongs to a study of OX40 agonist ivuxolimab in advanced cancers. Overall study context: Patients in dose escalation had liver, melanoma, kidney or head and neck cancers.

Looked up from germline, CDR1 is MNHEY and CDR2 is SVGAGI. CDR3 size: 15 residues. With 6 bases removed from V and 6 bases from J, the gap between germline ends came to 19 bases. No patient had autoimmune disease or received systemic immunosuppression. The assay was immunoSEQ multiplex PCR, and TCRdb's table has in-frame clones only and misses some. The sample carries 81,000 or so clones, 90% to 95% recorded once. Study-wide results and limits: In CD8+ T cells, expanded clones were on average more numerous than in CD4+. Blood T cells, both CD4+ and CD8+, expanded clonally by week 6 at 0.1 to 3.0 mg/kg.

The receptor's source is an adult with an advanced solid tumor such as melanoma, head and neck, liver or kidney cancer. Source: CD4+ or CD8+ T cells sorted from blood, taken in a trial of the OX40 agonist ivuxolimab. The J gene is TRBJ2-3, the V gene TRBV6-5, with D maybe TRBD2 (6 bases). CDR3 DNA: TGTGCCAGCAGCCCACCGGGACTCTACACTGATACGCAGTATTTT. Protein product: CASSPPGLYTDTQYF.